The 23 T cell receptor beta chains listed next were all sequenced from one sample in a study of T cell repertoires in cytomegalovirus infection. These receptors lack a known antigen. TCRdb fed the reads into MiXCR, producing one record per CDR3 protein. The top ten hold under 15% of the sample, which has approximately 990,000 distinct CDR3 sequences, roughly 31% seen once. Sequenced material: cultured CD8+ T cells from PBMCs, taken from culture after CMV antigen stimulation. Receptors originate from a human donor in good health (CMV status not recorded). Some clones in this sample may be carry-over from other donors' samples.

This clonotype was picked up many times. The rearrangement joins TRBV9 to TRBJ1-6, with D perhaps TRBD1 (5 bases). CDR1 and CDR2 (germline): SGDLS, YYNGEE. This CDR3 contains 14 residues. Between the trimmed V and J ends, which lost 0 bases and 10 bases, there was a span of 11 bases. DNA for the CDR3: TGTGCCAGCAGCGTAGAAGGGGATCGCTCACCCCTCCACTTT. It is translated as CASSVEGDRSPLHF.

As regards this clonotype: A much bigger clone sits one base away, suggesting this may be a read error. The chain employs TRBV7-2 and TRBJ2-7; the D is unclear. Trimming took off 7 bases at V and 2 bases at J, with 12 bases between the two ends. Germline V lookup: CDR1 SGHTA, CDR2 FQGNSA. The CDR3 loop spans 13 amino acids. CDR3 region: CASTRGNPYEQYF. The DNA of the CDR3 is TGTGCCAGCACCCGCGGCAACCCCTACGAGCAGTACTTC.

Concerning this clonotype: This could be a read error, since a much larger clone is one nucleotide away. The chain links TRBV12-3 or TRBV12-4 to TRBJ1-6; no reliable D call. The CDR3 length is 13 residues. This CDR3 reads CASGLRVGSPLHF. The CDR3 DNA reads as TGTGCCAGCGGTTTAAGGGTTGGCTCACCCCTCCACTTT.

The rearrangement joins TRBV7-6 to TRBJ2-1, with D perhaps matching TRBD2 (5 bases). Trimming took 1 base from V and 6 from J, leaving 16 bases between them. Germline-derived CDR1 and CDR2 are SGHVS and FNYEAQ. The CDR3 extends over 16 amino acids. The CDR3 sequence: CASSLVSSTRVNEQFF. CDR3 coding DNA: TGTGCCAGCAGCTTAGTTTCTTCAACTAGGGTCAATGAGCAGTTCTTC. Full variable domain (remainder filled in from reference TRBV7-6 and TRBJ2-1): GAGVSQSPRYKVTKRGQDVALRCDPISGHVSLYWYRQALGQGPEFLTYFNYEAQQDKSGLPNDRFSAERPEGSISTLTIQRTEQRDSAMYRCASSLVSSTRVNEQFFGPGTRLTVL.

V and J are TRBV28 and TRBJ2-3; 10 bases fit TRBD1. The germline CDR1 and CDR2 sequences are MDHEN and SYDVKM. The J segment lost 3 bases and the V segment lost 4 bases, leaving 10 bases of the junction unmatched. The CDR3 is 17 residues long. CDR3 loop: CASSSGFRGQGTDTQYF. As DNA, the CDR3 is TGTGCCAGCAGTTCGGGGTTCCGGGGACAGGGGACAGATACGCAGTATTTT.

This clonotype was observed a few times. The chain has TRBV7-2 and TRBJ1-1; D remains unclear. Germline CDR1 and CDR2: SGHTA and FQGNSA. This CDR3 has 16 residues. The ends were cut back, 2 bases at V and 6 bases at J, with 19 bases in the middle. CDR3 residues: CASSLKARAPESEAFF. The CDR3 DNA sequence: TGTGCCAGCAGCTTAAAAGCTCGGGCCCCTGAATCTGAAGCTTTCTTT.

There are a few counts of this clonotype. The chain combines TRBV20-1 with TRBJ2-1; 8 positions agree with TRBD1. Looked up from germline, CDR1 is DFQATT and CDR2 is SNEGSKA (reference sequence). The V gene end was trimmed by 3 bases and the J gene end by 10 bases; junction bases not matched to a gene: 14. This CDR3 has 15 amino acids. The CDR3 DNA reads as TGCAGTGCTAGGGCTCGGGACAGGTCCCTTGTAGAGCAGTTCTTC. This translates into CSARARDRSLVEQFF.

The chain recombines TRBV7-9 with TRBJ2-2; no definite D call. V shed 7 bases and J shed 7 bases, with 7 bases lying between them. There are 11 residues in the CDR3. Germline CDR1 is SEHNR and CDR2 is FQNEAQ (reference sequence). Here the CDR3 DNA reads TGTGCCAGCAACGCCCGCGGGGAGCTGTTTTTT. Protein sequence: CASNARGELFF.

The chain has TRBV27 and TRBJ2-7, with D possibly called TRBD1 or TRBD2 (7 bases each). V gave up 5 bases and J gave up 0 bases, with 14 bases separating them. Germline CDR1 and CDR2: MNHEY and SMNVEV (reference sequence). The CDR3 loop spans 15 amino acids. DNA for the CDR3: TGTGCCAGCAGTCCCCAGGGGGGGGGCTCCTACGAGCAGTACGTC. Protein: CASSPQGGGSYEQYV.

This chain uses TRBV9 with TRBJ2-5, with 7 bases matching TRBD1. CDR3 length: 16 residues. The germline gives CDR1 SGDLS, CDR2 YYNGEE. V dropped 0 bases and J dropped 0; count of bases not matched to a gene: 5. The CDR3 is CASSVAEGAYQETQYF. For the CDR3, the DNA is TGTGCCAGCAGCGTAGCTGAGGGGGCGTACCAAGAGACCCAGTACTTC. Based on the CDR3 plus reference TRBV9 and TRBJ2-5, the full variable domain is DSGVTQTPKHLITATGQRVTLRCSPRSGDLSVYWYQQSLDQGLQFLIQYYNGEERAKGNILERFSAQQFPDLHSELNLSSLELGDSALYFCASSVAEGAYQETQYFGPGTRLLVL.

The rearrangement uses TRBV5-6 and TRBJ2-5; unclear D gene. CDR3 length: 13 amino acids. Trimming left V 7 bases short and J 3 bases short, with 13 bases between. CDR1 and CDR2 (germline): SGHDT, YYEEEE. CDR3 DNA: TGTGCCAGCGGCATGGCTCGCGAAGAGACCCAGTACTTC. It specifies CASGMAREETQYF.

The J gene is TRBJ1-2, the V gene TRBV5-5, with D hard to call. V lost 4 bases to trimming and J lost 4 bases, with 14 bases between them. The germline V gene encodes CDR1 SGHKS and CDR2 YYEKEE (reference sequence). The CDR3 has 14 residues. The CDR3 DNA is TGTGCCAGCAGCCAGACCCCCGTTGGCTATGGCTACACCTTC. It is translated as CASSQTPVGYGYTF.

The CDR3 region is CASRVMVGANTEAFF. In nucleotides, the CDR3 is TGTGCCAGCAGGGTCATGGTAGGGGCCAACACTGAAGCTTTCTTT. The chain has TRBV12-3 or TRBV12-4 and TRBJ1-1, with TRBD1 as a possible D gene (5 bases). This CDR3 comprises 15 residues. V lost 6 bases and J lost 2, with 16 bases in between.

This clonotype was found a few times. V is TRBV4-1 and J is TRBJ1-6; D is unresolved. V lost 0 bases, J lost 7 bases, and 7 bases lay in between. CDR3 size: 14 residues. Germline CDR1 and CDR2: MGHRA and YSYEKL. The CDR3 sequence: CASSQEPGNSPLHF. CDR3 sequence (DNA): TGCGCCAGCAGCCAAGAGCCCGGGAATTCACCCCTCCACTTT.

J is TRBJ2-1 and V is TRBV24-1; D is unclear. The CDR3 extends over 15 amino acids. Between the trimmed V and J ends, which lost 0 bases and 8 bases, there was a span of 13 bases. Germline V CDR1 and CDR2: KGHDR, SFDVKD. DNA of the CDR3: TGTGCCACCAGTGATTTGAGCTCTAGGGTAGATGAGCAGTTCTTC. Translated, it gives CATSDLSSRVDEQFF.

This clonotype appeared a few times. J is TRBJ1-6 and V is TRBV7-9; D is unclear. The germline V gene encodes CDR1 SEHNR and CDR2 FQNEAQ (reference sequence). V was pared by 1 base and J by 8 bases, with 12 bases between. CDR3 size: 15 residues. As DNA, the CDR3 is TGTGCCAGCAGCTTAGAACCCGGGGTGGATTCACCCCTCCACTTT. Amino acids: CASSLEPGVDSPLHF.

This clonotype was counted ten times or more. This chain connects TRBV14 to TRBJ2-3, with D perhaps TRBD2 (5 bases). V gave up 1 base and J gave up 0 bases, with 8 bases separating them. The CDR3 spans 15 residues. In germline, CDR1 is SGHDN, CDR2 FVKESK. The CDR3 DNA sequence: TGTGCCAGCAGCCAAGCCACTAGGAGCACAGATACGCAGTATTTT. Protein product: CASSQATRSTDTQYF.

This clonotype was observed a few times. This chain connects TRBV11-3 to TRBJ2-1; D ambiguous. Trimming took 5 bases from V and 8 from J, leaving 16 bases between them. From germline, CDR1 is SGHNT and CDR2 YENEEA. This CDR3 is built from 14 residues. The CDR3 DNA sequence: TGTGCCAGCAGCCCGGGCCATGAGTGGGATGAGCAGTTCTTC. Its translation is CASSPGHEWDEQFF.

The V and J genes are TRBV14 and TRBJ2-3; no clear D gene. Germline-derived CDR1 and CDR2 are SGHDN and FVKESK. Trimming cost V 0 bases and J 0 bases, with 7 bases left between them. The CDR3 totals 15 residues. The CDR3 region is CASSQDWGSTDTQYF. CDR3 coding DNA: TGTGCCAGCAGCCAAGATTGGGGTAGCACAGATACGCAGTATTTT. The full variable domain, completed using reference TRBV14 and TRBJ2-3, is EAGVTQFPSHSVIEKGQTVTLRCDPISGHDNLYWYRRVMGKEIKFLLHFVKESKQDESGMPNNRFLAERTGGTYSTLKVQPAELEDSGVYFCASSQDWGSTDTQYFGPGTRLTVL.

The chain recombines TRBV7-9 with TRBJ1-5; D is undetermined. Trimming stripped 5 bases from V and 3 bases from J, with 11 bases between. There are 14 residues in the CDR3. Germline V gene lookup returns CDR1 SEHNR and CDR2 FQNEAQ (reference sequence). Written as DNA, the CDR3 is TGTGCCAGCAGCCCTACAGCGGCCAATCAGCCCCAGCATTTT. Translation gives CASSPTAANQPQHF.

In its sample, this clonotype was seen a few times. V usage is TRBV6-2 or TRBV6-3 and J usage is TRBJ2-2; no definite D call. Germline V gene lookup returns CDR1 MNHEY and CDR2 SVGEGT. The CDR3 spans 14 residues. The V end was cut by 1 base, the J end by 2 bases, with 5 bases between. CDR3 coding DNA: TGTGCCAGCAGTTACTGGCATAACACCGGGGAGCTGTTTTTT. Translating gives CASSYWHNTGELFF.

This clonotype has only a few counts. The rearrangement joins TRBV29-1 to TRBJ2-3; no clear D. This CDR3 is built from 19 residues. Looked up from germline, CDR1 is SQVTM and CDR2 is ANQGSEA. V was shortened by 2 bases and J by 3 bases, with 27 bases between the two germline ends. The CDR3 protein is CSVELPAHFGINPTDTQYF. CDR3 coding DNA: TGCAGCGTTGAATTACCCGCCCACTTTGGTATTAATCCGACAGATACGCAGTATTTT.

This clonotype was found many times. This sequence joins TRBV5-5 and TRBJ2-7; tentative D call: TRBD2 (6 bases). Germline V gene sequence: CDR1 SGHKS, CDR2 YYEKEE (reference sequence). V was clipped by 1 base and J by 3 bases, with 26 bases between them. The CDR3 has 19 residues. CDR3 region: CASSLSGPRRLATFYEQYV. The CDR3 bases are TGTGCCAGCAGCTTGTCCGGGCCAAGGAGGCTAGCGACTTTCTACGAGCAGTACGTC.